The rows below give T cell receptor beta chains drawn from one sample of a study of blood T cells in healthy people across ages. Each CDR3 protein is one row after TCRdb ran MiXCR on the 5' RACE reads. Among roughly 900,000 distinct CDR3 sequences listed, under 50% were seen once. Sequencing used blood. The receptors were gathered from a man in his thirties or forties in good health. Both conserved end residues are part of each CDR3. A D gene is named only where the DNA matches it firmly. The size of a clone is reported for some rows only, either as once, few or many, or as a class for expanded clones.

v_gene,abundance,d_gene,j_gene,CDR3aa,CDR3nt
TRBV3-1,many,TRBD1,TRBJ2-1,CASSQQIRDSYNEQFF,TGTGCCAGCAGCCAACAAATCCGGGACAGCTACAATGAGCAGTTCTTC
TRBV6-5,few,TRBD2,TRBJ2-7,CASSYSLGLAGKTNYEQYF,TGTGCCAGCAGTTACTCGTTGGGACTAGCGGGGAAAACCAACTACGAGCAGTACTTC
TRBV7-2,-,-,TRBJ2-7,CASSSTITGTYEQYF,TGTGCCAGCAGCTCTACCATAACAGGGACCTACGAGCAGTACTTC
TRBV4-2,few,-,TRBJ2-3,CASSQAEATSTDTQYF,TGTGCCAGCAGCCAAGCCGAAGCGACAAGCACAGATACGCAGTATTTT
TRBV4-3,few,-,TRBJ2-7,CASSQDRAPSYEQYF,TGCGCCAGCAGCCAAGATAGGGCCCCTTCCTACGAGCAGTACTTC
TRBV7-2,-,-,TRBJ2-7,CASSPVVGYEQYF,TGTGCCAGCAGCCCGGTCGTGGGCTACGAGCAGTACTTC
TRBV30,-,-,TRBJ1-6,CAWSVLAGNSPLHF,TGTGCCTGGAGTGTCCTGGCCGGGAATTCACCCCTCCACTTT
TRBV4-2,few,TRBD1,TRBJ1-1,CASSEMTGAPEAFF,TGTGCCAGCAGCGAGATGACAGGGGCCCCTGAAGCTTTCTTT
TRBV2,-,-,TRBJ2-1,CASSEQGWNSYNEQFF,TGTGCCAGCAGTGAACAGGGGTGGAACTCCTACAATGAGCAGTTCTTC
TRBV5-1,-,-,TRBJ1-1,CASSPANYGGNTEAFF,TGCGCCAGCAGCCCCGCTAATTACGGAGGGAACACTGAAGCTTTCTTT
TRBV6-4,-,-,TRBJ2-7,CASGFGTLHYEQYF,TGTGCCAGCGGGTTCGGGACACTACACTACGAGCAGTACTTC
TRBV27,-,-,TRBJ2-1,CASSSYRVSGNEQFF,TGTGCCAGCAGTTCCTACAGGGTTTCGGGCAATGAGCAGTTCTTC
TRBV7-2,few,TRBD2,TRBJ2-5,CASTLGRGGETQYF,TGTGCCAGCACCTTGGGCCGGGGGGGAGAGACCCAGTACTTC
TRBV7-9,-,-,TRBJ2-5,CASSSPRHHLQETQYF,TGTGCCAGCAGCTCTCCGAGACATCACCTCCAAGAGACCCAGTACTTC
TRBV29-1,-,-,TRBJ2-5,CSDQGAGTQYF,TGCAGCGATCAGGGAGCGGGGACCCAGTACTTC
TRBV9,few,-,TRBJ1-2,CASSVEPGEENHGYTF,TGTGCCAGCAGCGTAGAGCCCGGGGAGGAGAACCATGGCTACACCTTC
TRBV7-2,-,TRBD2,TRBJ2-7,CASSLTFGGTYEQYF,TGTGCCAGCAGCCTGACCTTCGGGGGGACCTACGAGCAGTACTTC